The 27 T cell receptor beta chains presented below share a single source sample, sequenced in a study. TCRdb passed the 5' RACE reads through MiXCR, listing each CDR3 protein once. The table includes around 9,000 distinct CDR3 sequences, around a third detected once. Treg sorting used a CD4+CD25+CD127-/low gate. The sample taken for sequencing was Tregs sorted from blood. The origin of the receptors is a female donor with breast cancer.

This chain joins TRBV12-3 or TRBV12-4 and TRBJ2-2; no clear D. CDR3 length: 12 amino acids. Trimming left V 3 bases short and J 2 bases short, with 1 base between. The chain's CDR3 is CASSFNTGELFF. As DNA, the CDR3 is TGTGCCAGCAGTTTCAACACCGGGGAGCTGTTTTTT.

Only a few counts were recorded for this clonotype. The V call is TRBV5-4, the J call TRBJ2-7; 8 bases map to TRBD1. This CDR3 contains 13 residues. The germline CDR1 and CDR2 sequences are SGHNT and YYREEE (reference sequence). V dropped 6 bases and J dropped 2; count of bases not matched to a gene: 4. The CDR3 protein is CASTTQGAYEQYF. DNA of the CDR3: TGTGCCAGCACTACACAGGGGGCCTACGAGCAGTACTTC.

This clonotype was seen only a few times. This chain links TRBV20-1 with TRBJ2-7; TRBD1 might be the D (7 bases). V was trimmed by 1 base and J by 4 bases, leaving 11 bases between them. In germline, CDR1 is DFQATT, CDR2 SNEGSKA (reference sequence). There are 13 residues in the CDR3. The CDR3 protein is CSARGQGGYEQYF. Here the CDR3 DNA reads TGCAGTGCTAGAGGGCAGGGGGGTTACGAGCAGTACTTC.

This clonotype is medium-sized in the sample. The rearrangement joins TRBV6-5 to TRBJ2-7; 11 bases line up with TRBD1. The length of the CDR3 is 14 residues. The germline gives CDR1 MNHEY, CDR2 SVGAGI. Unmatched junction bases numbered 6, after V lost 5 bases and J lost 6 bases. The CDR3 bases are TGTGCCAGCAGTCCCGGACAGGGGGCGGTCGAGCAGTACGTC. It is translated as CASSPGQGAVEQYV.

This clonotype is labeled as medium-sized. V and J are TRBV3-1 and TRBJ1-2, with D uncertain. V lost 3 bases, J lost 8 bases, and 16 bases lay in between. The CDR3 has 14 residues. Germline CDR1 is LGHDT and CDR2 is YNNKEL (reference sequence). The CDR3 here is CASSQTTGRGGYTF. The CDR3 bases are TGTGCCAGCAGCCAGACCACTGGAAGAGGAGGCTACACCTTC. Full variable domain (outside the CDR3, taken from reference TRBV3-1 and TRBJ1-2): DTAVSQTPKYLVTQMGNDKSIKCEQNLGHDTMYWYKQDSKKFLKIMFSYNNKELIINETVPNRFSPKSPDKAHLNLHINSLELGDSAVYFCASSQTTGRGGYTFGSGTRLTVV.

This clonotype was observed a single time. V gene TRBV5-5 combines with J gene TRBJ1-4; D uncertain. The CDR3 has 13 residues. The V end was cut by 4 bases, the J end by 5 bases, with 9 bases between. Germline CDR1 SGHKS, CDR2 YYEKEE (reference sequence). The CDR3 is CASSRYMNEKLFF. CDR3 bases: TGTGCCAGCAGCCGCTATATGAATGAAAAACTGTTTTTT.

The rearrangement joins TRBV12-3 or TRBV12-4 to TRBJ1-5, with D tentatively TRBD1 (6 bases). The CDR3 loop spans 14 amino acids. Trimming shortened V by 8 bases and J by 4 bases, and 15 bases separated the two germline ends. Written as DNA, the CDR3 is TGTGCCAGCGGCCTCACAGGGCCTAATCAGCCCCAGCATTTT. Its protein is CASGLTGPNQPQHF.

This clonotype was counted only a few times. This chain uses TRBV5-8 with TRBJ2-1; 16 bases map to TRBD2. CDR3 size: 19 residues. Germline trimming cut 7 bases from V and 2 bases from J; bases unmatched to any gene: 12. Germline-derived CDR1 and CDR2 are SGHTS and YDEGEE. The CDR3 sequence: CASRGLGLAGGNTYNEQFF. CDR3 DNA: TGTGCCAGCCGCGGGCTGGGACTAGCGGGAGGGAACACCTACAATGAGCAGTTCTTC.

This clonotype has a single count. This may be a read error: a much more frequent sequence differs by one nucleotide. The chain has TRBV4-1 and TRBJ1-4; 7 bases agree with TRBD1. This CDR3 has 12 residues. Germline V CDR1 and CDR2: MGHRA, YSYEKL. The CDR3 here is CASKGQNLRSAF. CDR3 DNA: TGCGCCAGCAAGGGACAGAATTTACGGTCAGCGTTT.

Sample share makes this clonotype medium-sized. The CDR3 DNA sequence: TGCAGTGCTAGAGATCCGACTCATCAGCCCCAGCATTTT. The encoded protein is CSARDPTHQPQHF. The V gene is TRBV20-1, the J gene TRBJ1-5; D gene unclear. Germline V gives CDR1 DFQATT, CDR2 SNEGSKA (reference sequence). Trimming removed 0 bases from V and 5 bases from J, with 8 bases in between. The length of the CDR3 is 13 residues.

This rearrangement joins TRBV4-3 to TRBJ1-2; maybe TRBD1 (5 bases). Germline V gene data show CDR1 as LGHNA and CDR2 as YSLEER. The CDR3 consists of 15 residues. Trimming removed 5 bases from V and 5 bases from J, with 18 bases in between. DNA for the CDR3: TGCGCCAGCAGCGGATCCCTCGGGGCCGAGTATGGCTACACCTTC. Encoded protein: CASSGSLGAEYGYTF.

This clonotype is classed as medium-sized. The CDR3 coding sequence is TGCGCCACCCGAAACCCGGGCCAAATGGGAAGGGCTTTCTTT. Translation: CATRNPGQMGRAFF. V is TRBV4-1 and J is TRBJ1-1; D not certain. Germline V lookup: CDR1 MGHRA, CDR2 YSYEKL. This CDR3 region has 14 residues. V was cut by 10 bases and J by 11 bases, with 26 bases left in between.

This clonotype is medium-sized (0.01 to 0.1%) in the sample. V and J are TRBV27 and TRBJ2-7; a possible D gene is TRBD1 (6 bases). The CDR3 totals 14 residues. Germline CDR1 and CDR2: MNHEY and SMNVEV (reference sequence). Trimming stripped 6 bases from V and 4 bases from J, with 16 bases between. Here the CDR3 reads CASSRQQGLYEQYV. The DNA for the CDR3 is TGTGCCAGCAGCCGTCAGCAGGGGCTATACGAGCAGTACGTC.

This clonotype occurred a few times. The chain joins TRBV20-1 to TRBJ1-2; D is perhaps TRBD1 (5 bases). The CDR3 has 14 residues. Between the trimmed V and J ends, which lost 0 bases and 9 bases, there was a span of 17 bases. Germline V CDR1 and CDR2: DFQATT, SNEGSKA (reference sequence). The CDR3 loop is CSARDTPGPPSYTF. CDR3 nucleotide sequence: TGCAGTGCTAGAGATACCCCGGGGCCCCCTAGCTACACCTTC.

By sample fraction, this clonotype is medium-sized. This chain uses TRBV6-1 with TRBJ2-1; D is perhaps TRBD1 or TRBD2 (5 bases each). CDR3 length: 11 amino acids. Trimming took off 4 bases at V and 12 bases at J, with 10 bases between the two ends. CDR1 is MNHNS, CDR2 SASEGT, per germline. CDR3 DNA: TGTGCCAGCAGTGCACTGAGGGGGCAGTTCTTC. This translates into CASSALRGQFF.

This clonotype appeared a few times. Because the CDR3 is missing its conserved closing phenylalanine or tryptophan, this is likely a read error. The chain recombines TRBV4-2 with TRBJ2-3, with 9 nucleotides matching TRBD1. This CDR3 region has 18 residues. The germline V gene encodes CDR1 LGHNA and CDR2 YNFKEQ. Losses at the gene ends were 0 bases for V and 3 bases for J; bases not matched to a gene: 10. CDR3: CASSQDQGQGLGTDTQYL. CDR3 DNA sequence: TGTGCCAGCAGCCAAGATCAGGGACAGGGACTCGGGACAGATACGCAGTATCTT.

This chain joins TRBV29-1 and TRBJ2-5; 12 nucleotides agree with TRBD2. The CDR3 consists of 14 residues. Germline V gives CDR1 SQVTM, CDR2 ANQGSEA. Trimming cost V 6 bases and J 3 bases; bases outside gene matches: 5. The CDR3 loop reads CSVLAGGWEETQYF. Written as DNA, the CDR3 is TGCAGCGTCCTAGCGGGAGGGTGGGAAGAGACCCAGTACTTC.

This clonotype is termed large (0.1 to 1%). The V and J genes are TRBV15 and TRBJ2-5, with no clear D. CDR1 is LNHNV, CDR2 YYDKDF, per germline (reference sequence). Deletions cut 5 bases from V and 5 bases from J, with 15 bases between. The CDR3 is made up of 14 amino acids. The chain's CDR3 is CATSWPSVVETQYF. The CDR3 DNA follows: TGTGCCACCAGCTGGCCCAGCGTCGTGGAGACCCAGTACTTC.

This sequence joins TRBV4-1 and TRBJ2-1; D perhaps matches TRBD2 (5 bases). This CDR3 contains 14 residues. Germline CDR1 reads MGHRA; CDR2 reads YSYEKL. Between the trimmed V and J ends, which lost 6 bases and 6 bases, there was a span of 15 bases. CDR3 nucleotide sequence: TGCGCCAGCAGATCTACTCGGGGAACCAATGAGCAGTTCTTC. The encoded protein is CASRSTRGTNEQFF.

The chain combines TRBV11-2 with TRBJ1-6; a possible D gene is TRBD1 (5 bases). V was pared by 6 bases and J by 9 bases, with 9 bases between. The length of the CDR3 is 12 residues. Germline CDR1 reads SGHAT; CDR2 reads FQNNGV. CDR3 DNA: TGTGCCAGCAGGCTAACAGGTTCACCCCTCCACTTT. Translation gives CASRLTGSPLHF.

On this clonotype itself: A much larger clonotype is one base distant, so this may be a read error. The chain uses TRBV20-1 and TRBJ2-7; the D gene is possibly TRBD2 (6 bases). In germline, CDR1 is DFQATT, CDR2 SNEGSKA (reference sequence). CDR3 length equals 17 residues. Trimming cost V 3 bases and J 2 bases, with 23 bases left between them. CDR3 protein: CSARRDSRTTFTYEQYF. The DNA of the CDR3 is TGCAGTGCTAGGAGGGACTCGAGGACTACTTTCACCTACGAGCAGTACTTC.

Of note for this clonotype: A much larger clone differs by one base, so this may be a read error. The chain is built from TRBV6-4 and TRBJ2-3, with 10 positions matching TRBD2. Germline V gene sequence: CDR1 MRHNA, CDR2 SNTAGT. The CDR3 totals 16 residues. CDR3 in amino acids: CASGDSTSGSTDTQYF. The DNA of the CDR3 is TGTGCCAGCGGTGACTCGACTAGCGGGAGCACAGATACGCAGTATTTT.

The V gene is TRBV25-1, the J gene TRBJ2-7; 9 nucleotides match TRBD1. The CDR3 runs 13 residues. Germline assignment: CDR1 MGHDK and CDR2 SYGVNS. As DNA, the CDR3 is TGTGCCAGCAGTGAATCCGGGACAGGGAAGCAGTGCGTC. This translates into CASSESGTGKQCV.

CDR3 region: CASSGGHRAGYGYTF. For the CDR3, the DNA is TGTGCCAGCAGTGGGGGACACAGGGCAGGCTATGGCTACACCTTC. The V and J genes are TRBV6-1 and TRBJ1-2; TRBD1 might be the D (6 bases). Germline CDR1 MNHNS, CDR2 SASEGT. The V end was cut by 4 bases, the J end by 4 bases, with 16 bases between. This CDR3 is 15 amino acids long.

The J gene is TRBJ2-4, the V gene TRBV20-1, with a weak D call TRBD1 (7 bases). Germline V gene lookup returns CDR1 DFQATT and CDR2 SNEGSKA (reference sequence). V was cut by 6 bases and J by 3 bases, with 12 bases left in between. The CDR3 is 13 amino acids. CDR3 DNA sequence: TGCAGTGCCAGGGGGGTCGGCAAAAACATTCAGTACTTC. Translated: CSARGVGKNIQYF.

With respect to this clonotype: The CDR3 carries no conserved terminal phenylalanine or tryptophan, so it likely arises from a read error. This chain connects TRBV10-3 to TRBJ1-5; D gene ambiguous. Germline CDR1 reads ENHRY; CDR2 reads SYGVKD. This CDR3 region has 16 residues. CDR3 in DNA: TGTGCCATTAGTGAGCCATCGAGCTATAGCAATCAGCCCCAGCATTCT. This translates into CAISEPSSYSNQPQHS.

CDR3 in DNA: TGTGCCAGCAGTTACTGGCTAGCGGGAGCCGGGGAGCTGTTTTTT. It yields the protein CASSYWLAGAGELFF. The V and J genes are TRBV6-5 and TRBJ2-2; 10 bases align to TRBD2. The CDR3 totals 15 residues. CDR1 MNHEY and CDR2 SVGAGI come from the germline V gene. V shed 1 base and J 6 bases; nucleotides not matched to a gene: 2.